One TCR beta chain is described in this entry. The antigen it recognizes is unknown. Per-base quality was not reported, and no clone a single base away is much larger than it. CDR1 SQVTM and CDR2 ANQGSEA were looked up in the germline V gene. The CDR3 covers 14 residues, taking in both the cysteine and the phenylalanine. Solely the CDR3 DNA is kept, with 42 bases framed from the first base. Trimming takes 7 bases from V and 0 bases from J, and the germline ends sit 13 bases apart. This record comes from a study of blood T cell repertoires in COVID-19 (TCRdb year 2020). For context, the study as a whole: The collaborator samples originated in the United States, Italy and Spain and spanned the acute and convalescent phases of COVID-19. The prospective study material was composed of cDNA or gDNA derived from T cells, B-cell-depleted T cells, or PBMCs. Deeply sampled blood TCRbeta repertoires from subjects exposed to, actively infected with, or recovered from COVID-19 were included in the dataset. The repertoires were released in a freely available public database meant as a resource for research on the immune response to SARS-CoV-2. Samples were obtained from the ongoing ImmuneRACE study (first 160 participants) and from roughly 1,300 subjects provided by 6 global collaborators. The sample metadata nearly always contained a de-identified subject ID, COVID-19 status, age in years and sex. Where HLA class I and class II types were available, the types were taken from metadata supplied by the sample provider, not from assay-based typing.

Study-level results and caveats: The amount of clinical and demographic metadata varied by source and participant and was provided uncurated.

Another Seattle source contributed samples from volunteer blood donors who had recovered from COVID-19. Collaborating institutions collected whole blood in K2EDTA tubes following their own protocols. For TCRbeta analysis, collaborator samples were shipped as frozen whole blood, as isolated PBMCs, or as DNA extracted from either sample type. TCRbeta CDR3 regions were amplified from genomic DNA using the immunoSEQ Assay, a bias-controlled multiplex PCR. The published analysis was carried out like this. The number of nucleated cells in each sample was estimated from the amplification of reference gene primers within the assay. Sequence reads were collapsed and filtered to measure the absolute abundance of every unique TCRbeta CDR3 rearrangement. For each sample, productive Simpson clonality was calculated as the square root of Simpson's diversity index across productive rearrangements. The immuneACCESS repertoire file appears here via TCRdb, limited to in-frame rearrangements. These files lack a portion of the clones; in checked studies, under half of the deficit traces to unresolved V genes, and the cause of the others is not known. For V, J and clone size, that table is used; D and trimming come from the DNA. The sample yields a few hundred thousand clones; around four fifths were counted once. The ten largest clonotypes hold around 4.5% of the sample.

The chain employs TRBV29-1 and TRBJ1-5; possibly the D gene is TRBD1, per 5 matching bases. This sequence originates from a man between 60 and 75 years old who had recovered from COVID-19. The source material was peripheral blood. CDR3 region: CSAATDFSNQPQHF. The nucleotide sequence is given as TGCAGCGCTGCGACAGACTTTAGCAATCAGCCCCAGCATTTT. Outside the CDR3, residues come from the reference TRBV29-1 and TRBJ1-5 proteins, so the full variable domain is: SAVISQKPSRDICQRGTSLTIQCQVDSQVTMMFWYRQQPGQSLTLIATANQGSEATYESGFVIDKFPISRPNLTFSTLTVSNMSPEDSSIYLCSAATDFSNQPQHFGDGTRLSIL.